These 14 T cell receptor beta chains originate from one sample sequenced in a study of immune evolution from preneoplasia to lung adenocarcinoma (dated by TCRdb to the early 2020s). The method was the immunoSEQ multiplex PCR assay. TCRdb carries this immuneACCESS record with in-frame sequences only. Its versions omit some clonotypes, under half of them owing to an unresolved V gene in the studies checked, with the rest unexplained. Here the sample has thousands of clones; approximately 80% occur a single time. Of the sample, about 2.9% is held by the ten largest clones. Sequencing was performed on FFPE invasive lung adenocarcinoma tissue. What the cell subset or site label conveys for this sample: frankly invasive lung adenocarcinoma (ADC). The receptors derive from a person in their 40s with lung adenocarcinoma.

The genes are TRBV11-2 and TRBJ2-3; TRBD2 matches at 8 bases. The V and J ends lost 5 bases and 1 base, in that order; junction bases with no gene match: 5. The CDR3 sequence is 15 residues long. Germline CDR1 reads SGHAT; CDR2 reads FQNNGV. The CDR3 sequence: CASSAGTRGTDTQYF. CDR3 bases: TGTGCCAGCAGCGCGGGGACTAGAGGCACAGATACGCAGTATTTT. Using reference TRBV11-2 and TRBJ2-3 for the parts outside the CDR3, the full variable domain is EAGVAQSPRYKIIEKRQSVAFWCNPISGHATLYWYQQILGQGPKLLIQFQNNGVVDDSQLPKDRFSAERLKGVDSTLKIQPAKLEDSAVYLCASSAGTRGTDTQYFGPGTRLTVL.

The V call is TRBV5-6, the J call TRBJ1-2; no clear D gene. The CDR3 sequence is 11 residues long. Germline CDR1 reads SGHDT; CDR2 reads YYEEEE. Trimming removed 1 base from V and 8 bases from J, with 6 bases in between. Written as DNA, the CDR3 is TGTGCCAGCAGCTTGTTGCGGGGCTACACCTTC. Translation gives CASSLLRGYTF.

The gene calls are TRBV7-2 and TRBJ1-1; D remains ambiguous. V lost 7 bases and J 1 base, leaving 13 bases between the germline ends. The CDR3 runs to 14 residues. Looked up from germline, CDR1 is SGHTA and CDR2 is FQGNSA. The DNA for the CDR3 is TGTGCCAGCAACCCGCGACCCCAGAACACTGAAGCTTTCTTT. Encoded protein: CASNPRPQNTEAFF.

The chain joins TRBV28 to TRBJ1-6; TRBD1 aligns across 8 bases. V dropped 6 bases and J dropped 9; count of bases not matched to a gene: 10. Germline values: CDR1 MDHEN, CDR2 SYDVKM. CDR3 length equals 15 residues. CDR3 residues: CASRGGQGDSSPLHF. The CDR3 nucleotides read TGTGCCAGCAGGGGAGGACAGGGAGATTCTTCACCCCTCCACTTT.

This clone was observed a single time. The chain is built from TRBV30 and TRBJ1-6, with a possible D match to TRBD1 (5 bases). Germline lookup yields CDR1 GTSNPN and CDR2 SVGIG (reference sequence). The length of the CDR3 is 13 residues. V lost 5 bases and J lost 8, with 13 bases in between. CDR3 DNA sequence: TGTGCCTGGTCACCTCGAGGGGATTCACCCCTCCACTTT. Amino acids: CAWSPRGDSPLHF.

Here the CDR3 DNA reads TGCGCCAGCAGCCAAGGCAGACAGAAAAATCAGCCCCAGCATTTT. Translated, it gives CASSQGRQKNQPQHF. This chain links TRBV4-3 with TRBJ1-5, with D possibly matching TRBD1 (5 bases). V gave up 1 base and J gave up 4 bases, with 11 bases separating them. The CDR3 has 15 residues. In germline, CDR1 is LGHNA, CDR2 YSLEER.

The chain combines TRBV29-1 with TRBJ2-5, with D maybe TRBD2 (6 bases). Germline CDR1 reads SQVTM; CDR2 reads ANQGSEA. V dropped 4 bases and J dropped 0 bases, with 15 bases sitting between them. The CDR3 runs to 15 residues. DNA of the CDR3: TGCAGCGTTGCGGGGGAGTTAGGAAACCAAGAGACCCAGTACTTC. Translated: CSVAGELGNQETQYF.

The V gene is TRBV4-1, the J gene TRBJ1-1, with D perhaps TRBD1 (6 bases). The V end lost 1 base, the J end lost 0 bases, and 12 bases lay between the germline ends. Germline CDR1 reads MGHRA; CDR2 reads YSYEKL. This CDR3 contains 16 residues. The chain's CDR3 is CASSQGGAGLNTEAFF. DNA for the CDR3: TGCGCCAGCAGCCAAGGGGGGGCGGGTTTGAACACTGAAGCTTTCTTT.

This clone was picked up a small number of times. This sequence joins TRBV7-3 and TRBJ2-2; a possible D gene is TRBD1 (7 bases). Germline-derived CDR1 and CDR2 are SGHTA and FQGTGA. CDR3 length: 15 amino acids. V dropped 5 bases and J dropped 4 bases, with 14 bases sitting between them. The CDR3 nucleotides read TGTGCCAGCAGCGCTCAGGGGGGAAGCACCGGGGAGCTGTTTTTT. Protein: CASSAQGGSTGELFF.

This clone showed up just a few times. V usage is TRBV2 and J usage is TRBJ1-6; D is uncertain. CDR1 is SNHLY and CDR2 is FYNNEI in the germline V gene. The V end was cut by 1 base, the J end by 6 bases, with 13 bases between. The CDR3 spans 16 residues. The CDR3 here is CASSEVGGVRNSPLHF. CDR3 sequence (DNA): TGTGCCAGCAGTGAAGTCGGCGGGGTACGTAATTCACCCCTCCACTTT.

The chain joins TRBV5-4 to TRBJ1-2; no clear D. This CDR3 has 12 residues. Germline V gene data show CDR1 as SGHNT and CDR2 as YYREEE (reference sequence). V was shortened by 4 bases and J by 3 bases, with 7 bases between the two germline ends. CDR3 sequence (DNA): TGTGCCAGCAGCCCCGGAGACTATGGCTACACCTTC. This codes for CASSPGDYGYTF.

V gene TRBV6-4 combines with J gene TRBJ1-1; 8 bases agree with TRBD1. The CDR3 contains 13 residues. Trimming cost V 10 bases and J 1 base; bases outside gene matches: 5. Germline CDR1 MRHNA, CDR2 SNTAGT. The CDR3 spells CATSTGENTEAFF. DNA of the CDR3: TGTGCCACCTCGACAGGGGAGAACACTGAAGCTTTCTTT.

The genes are TRBV5-1 and TRBJ2-7, with 13 bases identical to TRBD2. Trimming cost V 2 bases and J 4 bases; bases outside gene matches: 6. Germline values: CDR1 SGHRS, CDR2 YFSETQ. CDR3 length equals 16 residues. In DNA form, the CDR3 reads TGCGCCAGCAGCTTTACCGGGACTAGCGGGGTTTACGAGCAGTACTTC. Translated: CASSFTGTSGVYEQYF.

This clone was picked up a small number of times. V gene TRBV10-1 combines with J gene TRBJ1-1, with 7 bases matching TRBD1. CDR3 length: 15 amino acids. J was trimmed by 0 bases and V by 9 bases; bases with no gene match: 10. The germline CDR1 and CDR2 sequences are WNHNN and SYGVQD (reference sequence). The CDR3 spells CASSPSTGMNTEAFF. The CDR3 nucleotides read TGCGCCAGTTCCCCCTCGACAGGGATGAACACTGAAGCTTTCTTT.